This T cell receptor beta chain was sequenced for a study of breast tumors, draining lymph nodes, adjacent tissues. Findings and caveats of the study: That most tumor T cells come from lymph nodes remained unproven. Tumors had less TCR diversity than lymph nodes, more than nontumor tissue.

The lymph nodes were axillary draining lymph nodes from breast cancer patients. A note on this clonotype: Its antigen remains unidentified.

Trimming shortened V by 0 bases and J by 0 bases, and 8 bases separated the two germline ends. CDR1 and CDR2 from the germline V gene are DFQATT and SNEGSKA (reference sequence). This CDR3 spans 15 amino acids. TCRdb itself ran the multiplex PCR reads through MiXCR, one entry per CDR3 protein. The data hold approximately 250,000 distinct CDR3 sequences, with around 35% observed a single time. This clonotype originated in a female donor with breast cancer. Some clones in this sample may be carry-over from other donors' samples. Sequencing used axillary lymph node tissue. The chain recombines TRBV20-1 with TRBJ2-2; D gene ambiguous. This CDR3 is CSARDAKTNTGELFF. In nucleotides, the CDR3 is TGCAGTGCTAGAGATGCGAAAACGAACACCGGGGAGCTGTTTTTT.